The T cell receptor beta chain under discussion was sequenced for a study of T cell changes during pregnancy in multiple sclerosis (dated 2019 in TCRdb). A note on the overall study: The study examined how the T cell repertoire changed over the course of pregnancy in women with multiple sclerosis.

Libraries came from the immunoSEQ multiplex PCR assay. In its TCRdb copy, this immuneACCESS table keeps in-frame sequences only and misses some clones. Where compared with another copy, unresolved V genes explain less than half of these, and the others have no known cause. This sample holds under 85,000 clones; over 75% were observed only once. Together, the top ten hold roughly 0.3% of the sample. On this clone: Its specific antigen is unknown. No much larger clonotype is one base removed from it; base qualities were not supplied.

The CDR3 spans 15 residues, from the cysteine through the phenylalanine. The kept DNA is CDR3 alone, 45 bases in frame from the first base. Trimming leaves V shorter by 4 bases and J shorter by 1 base, with the junction holding 3 bases beyond the gene matches. Per the germline V gene, SGHRS is the CDR1 and YFSETQ is the CDR2. This specimen was CD4+ T cells from peripheral blood mononuclear cells, taken in the third trimester of pregnancy. This clonotype originated in a female donor in good health, enrolled as a control in a pregnancy study. The V and J genes are TRBV5-1 and TRBJ1-5, with 9 bases matching TRBD1. The DNA is as follows: TGCGCCAGCAGCATAGGACAGGGGAGCAATCAGCCCCAGCATTTT. This encodes CASSIGQGSNQPQHF.